This TCR beta chain comes out of a study of blood T cell repertoires in COVID-19. Study overall: Some COVID-19 samples were acute and others convalescent; all came from the United States, Italy and Spain. Sources were T cells, B-cell-depleted T cells, or PBMCs; the material itself was cDNA or gDNA.

In the original processing: Amplification from reference gene primers served as the basis for estimated nucleated cell counts. TCRdb keeps only in-frame clones here, not all; method: immunoSEQ multiplex PCR. The D gene and trimming were derived from the DNA, and the V and J assignments and clone size from that table. The sample carries some 700,000 clones, just under 90% recorded once. With V trimmed by 6 bases and J by 1 base, 4 bases remained unmatched. Germline V gene data show CDR1 as MNHEY and CDR2 as SVGAGI. The CDR3 totals 15 residues. This sequence originates from a woman aged 18-29 years with acute or convalescent COVID-19. The sequenced sample consisted of peripheral blood. The chain joins TRBV6-5 to TRBJ1-5; the match to TRBD1 covers 9 bases. The CDR3 DNA is TGTGCCAGCAGCCAGACAGGGGGGAGCAATCAGCCCCAGCATTTT. Protein: CASSQTGGSNQPQHF.